The 21 T cell receptor beta chains presented below share a single source sample, sequenced in a study of cytomegalovirus exposure and HLA in healthy donors. The PCR made use of 60 Vbeta and 13 Jbeta primers. TCRdb's copy holds only in-frame clones and misses some; the assay was immunoSEQ multiplex PCR. This table has approximately 160,000 clones, roughly four fifths appearing once. The sample taken for sequencing was PBMCs. These receptors all stem from a female donor in good health and CMV-seronegative.

The chain joins TRBV29-1 to TRBJ2-1; 8 nucleotides agree with TRBD1. V lost 7 bases to trimming and J lost 4 bases; unmatched junction nucleotides: 3. There are 12 residues in the CDR3. The germline gives CDR1 SQVTM, CDR2 ANQGSEA. The CDR3 DNA sequence: TGCAGCGCGGGACAGGCTTACAATGAGCAGTTCTTC. It yields the protein CSAGQAYNEQFF.

In this sample, this clone turned up once. This chain uses TRBV9 with TRBJ1-2; D perhaps matches TRBD1 (6 bases). The CDR3 totals 15 residues. Trimming pared 1 base from V and 3 bases from J, leaving 13 bases between. CDR1 is SGDLS and CDR2 is YYNGEE in the germline V gene. CDR3 DNA: TGTGCCAGCAGCGTACGGGGGGGCGCCGACTATGGCTACACCTTC. Translating gives CASSVRGGADYGYTF.

The chain is built from TRBV7-3 and TRBJ2-2; a weak D match, TRBD1 (7 bases). Germline-derived CDR1 and CDR2 are SGHTA and FQGTGA. The CDR3 is 17 amino acids. Trimming removed 3 bases from V and 6 bases from J, with 20 bases in between. The CDR3 loop reads CASSLSGGGIGSGELFF. For the CDR3, the DNA is TGTGCCAGCAGCTTGAGCGGAGGGGGCATAGGGTCCGGGGAGCTGTTTTTT.

The chain recombines TRBV5-4 with TRBJ2-2; TRBD2 matches at 12 bases. V lost 3 bases to trimming and J lost 1 base; unmatched junction nucleotides: 1. This CDR3 spans 16 amino acids. Germline CDR1 and CDR2: SGHNT and YYREEE (reference sequence). DNA of the CDR3: TGTGCCAGCAGCTCGGGACTAGCGGGGAACACCGGGGAGCTGTTTTTT. As protein: CASSSGLAGNTGELFF.

This clone appeared a few times. V and J are TRBV10-3 and TRBJ2-1, with 7 nucleotides matching TRBD2. CDR1 is ENHRY and CDR2 is SYGVKD in the germline V gene. The CDR3 is 13 amino acids. The J segment lost 4 bases and the V segment lost 7 bases, leaving 4 bases of the junction unmatched. In nucleotides, the CDR3 is TGTGCCATCACCCGGGGGGATTACAATGAGCAGTTCTTC. As protein: CAITRGDYNEQFF.

This rearrangement joins TRBV28 to TRBJ1-1, with 9 bases fitting TRBD1. The CDR3 contains 14 residues. The germline V gene encodes CDR1 MDHEN and CDR2 SYDVKM. With 2 bases clipped from V and 10 bases from J, the junction kept 8 bases outside the gene matches. CDR3 region: CASSLRNRGRGAFF. The CDR3 DNA reads TGTGCCAGCAGTTTACGAAACAGGGGGCGTGGAGCTTTCTTT.

Only a few counts were recorded for this clone. The chain has TRBV28 and TRBJ1-2, with D possibly matching TRBD1 (5 bases). Trimming shortened V by 4 bases and J by 5 bases, and 11 bases separated the two germline ends. The germline gives CDR1 MDHEN, CDR2 SYDVKM. The CDR3 runs 13 residues. CDR3 amino acids: CASSSSEGYGYTF. The CDR3 DNA reads TGTGCCAGCAGTTCCTCGGAGGGGTATGGCTACACCTTC.

As to this clone: The junction departs from germline at one end; a sequencing error may be responsible. The chain is built from TRBV7-9 and TRBJ1-1; tentative D call: TRBD1 (5 bases). CDR1 and CDR2 from the germline V gene are SEHNR and FQNEAQ (reference sequence). The CDR3 has 13 amino acids. The CDR3 is CASSLGVGSDAFF. Written as DNA, the CDR3 is TGTGCCAGCAGTTTAGGGGTGGGGAGTGACGCTTTCTTT.

The V and J genes are TRBV18 and TRBJ2-7; weak D call: TRBD2 (6 bases). Trimming took 3 bases from V and 6 from J, leaving 9 bases between them. CDR3 size: 12 residues. The germline CDR1 and CDR2 sequences are KGHSH and LQKENI. CDR3 sequence reads: CASSPVGGEQYF. The CDR3 DNA follows: TGTGCCAGCTCACCGGTCGGGGGCGAGCAGTACTTC.

This clone was picked up a small number of times. The chain has TRBV19 and TRBJ1-1, with D maybe TRBD1 (6 bases). The CDR3 covers 18 residues. Trimming removed 2 bases from V and 0 bases from J, with 19 bases in between. CDR1 and CDR2 from the germline V gene are LNHDA and SQIVND (reference sequence). CDR3 sequence: CASSIFGVLGTLNTEAFF. The CDR3, as DNA: TGTGCCAGTAGTATATTCGGGGTCTTGGGGACACTGAACACTGAAGCTTTCTTT.

The V gene is TRBV5-6, the J gene TRBJ1-2; 7 nucleotides line up with TRBD1. The germline V gene encodes CDR1 SGHDT and CDR2 YYEEEE. The CDR3 length is 15 residues. V shed 4 bases and J 3 bases; nucleotides not matched to a gene: 9. This CDR3 reads CASSLRDSGYYGYTF. CDR3 DNA sequence: TGTGCCAGCAGCCTTAGGGACAGCGGGTACTATGGCTACACCTTC.

The chain links TRBV28 to TRBJ2-6; D possibly corresponds to TRBD2 (6 bases). V lost 3 bases, J lost 1 base, and 10 bases lay in between. CDR3 length: 16 amino acids. In germline, CDR1 is MDHEN, CDR2 SYDVKM. The CDR3 DNA is TGTGCCAGCAGTTTTGGAGGGGCATCTGGGGCCAACGTCCTGACTTTC. Translated, it gives CASSFGGASGANVLTF.

This clone was seen once. A read error may account for a junction end that differs from germline. Within the sample, other DNA sequences also encode this same CDR3. The chain joins TRBV4-1 to TRBJ2-3; D ambiguous. Germline V gene sequence: CDR1 MGHRA, CDR2 YSYEKL. CDR3 length equals 14 residues. The CDR3 loop reads CASRQSQASDTQYF. DNA for the CDR3: TGCGCCAGCAGACAGAGCCAGGCCTCAGATACACAGTATTTT.

The J gene is TRBJ2-3, the V gene TRBV10-1, with a possible D match to TRBD2 (5 bases). Trimming stripped 9 bases from V and 9 bases from J, with 10 bases between. Looked up from germline, CDR1 is WNHNN and CDR2 is SYGVQD (reference sequence). This CDR3 spans 10 amino acids. Here the CDR3 reads CASIGVTQYF. The CDR3 region has the DNA TGCGCCAGTATCGGGGTGACGCAGTATTTT.

Comment on this clone: At one end, the junction sequence differs from germline, possibly due to a read error. The rearrangement joins TRBV6-1 to TRBJ2-2; the D gene is possibly TRBD1 (6 bases). Germline V gene data show CDR1 as MNHNS and CDR2 as SASEGT. The CDR3 contains 15 residues. Here the CDR3 DNA reads TGTACCAGCAGTGAATGGGCAGGGGTAAGCGGGGAGCTGTTTTTT. It encodes CTSSEWAGVSGELFF.

The rearrangement joins TRBV7-3 to TRBJ2-7, with D unclear. Germline CDR1 SGHTA, CDR2 FQGTGA. V lost 2 bases and J 3 bases, leaving 11 bases between the germline ends. The length of the CDR3 is 14 residues. The CDR3 nucleotides are TGTGCCAGCAGCTTAGGCGGCGGAATCTACGAGCAGTACTTC. As protein: CASSLGGGIYEQYF.

This clone was counted a single time. The J gene is TRBJ2-3, the V gene TRBV15, with 8 bases fitting TRBD2. The CDR3 loop spans 16 amino acids. Germline loops: CDR1 LNHNV, CDR2 YYDKDF (reference sequence). V trimming: 0 bases; J trimming: 6 bases; junction bases outside the gene matches: 8. For the CDR3, the DNA is TGTGCCACCAGCAGAGATCGAGCGGGGGCTGGGGATACGCAGTATTTT. Translating gives CATSRDRAGAGDTQYF. Based on the CDR3 plus reference TRBV15 and TRBJ2-3, the full variable domain is DAMVIQNPRYQVTQFGKPVTLSCSQTLNHNVMYWYQQKSSQAPKLLFHYYDKDFNNEADTPDNFQSRRPNTSFCFLDIRSPGLGDTAMYLCATSRDRAGAGDTQYFGPGTRLTVL.

The V and J genes are TRBV7-3 and TRBJ2-3; D is unclear. Germline assignment: CDR1 SGHTA and CDR2 FQGTGA. The CDR3 contains 13 residues. V was clipped by 1 base and J by 4 bases, with 6 bases between them. As DNA, the CDR3 is TGTGCCAGCAGCTTAAGGCAGGCAGATACGCAGTATTTT. Encoded protein: CASSLRQADTQYF.

In its sample, this clone was seen a few times. The CDR3 DNA follows: TGTGCCAGCACCCCGTCGCGAACCGCTAGCACAGATACGCAGTATTTT. It translates to CASTPSRTASTDTQYF. This chain links TRBV18 with TRBJ2-3; D unclear. CDR3 length: 16 residues. V was clipped by 8 bases and J by 0 bases, with 18 bases between them. Germline CDR1 reads KGHSH; CDR2 reads LQKENI.

The V and J genes are TRBV28 and TRBJ1-1, with D unclear. CDR3 length: 11 residues. Trimming stripped 5 bases from V and 9 bases from J, with 10 bases between. The germline V gene has CDR1 MDHEN and CDR2 SYDVKM. The DNA of the CDR3 is TGTGCCAGCAGTGCCACTCGTCAAGCTTTCTTT. As protein: CASSATRQAFF.

J is TRBJ2-5 and V is TRBV29-1, with D maybe TRBD2 (5 bases). Germline loops: CDR1 SQVTM, CDR2 ANQGSEA. This CDR3 is built from 12 residues. Trimming took off 4 bases at V and 3 bases at J, with 9 bases between the two ends. The CDR3 sequence: CSVVSGEETQYF. DNA for the CDR3: TGCAGCGTTGTGTCCGGGGAAGAGACCCAGTACTTC.